The next 10 T cell receptor beta chains were all read from a single sample in a study of T cells in Graves' hyperthyroidism and ophthalmopathy. TCR beta CDR3 region amplification was performed from RNA transcripts. TCR CDR3 underwent first-round RT-PCR with the HTBI primer set. TCRdb analysed the multiplex PCR reads with MiXCR anew, one entry per CDR3 protein. This table has around 280,000 distinct CDR3 sequences, roughly 13% appearing once. The sequenced sample consisted of blood. These receptors were taken from a middle-aged woman with Graves' hyperthyroidism.

This clonotype has at least ten counts. J is TRBJ1-6 and V is TRBV25-1; D is ambiguous. This CDR3 comprises 14 residues. V shed 1 base and J shed 9 bases, with 10 bases lying between them. The germline gives CDR1 MGHDK, CDR2 SYGVNS. The CDR3 sequence: CASSESTLGSPLHF. Written as DNA, the CDR3 is TGTGCCAGCAGTGAATCCACCTTGGGTTCACCCCTCCACTTT.

The chain uses TRBV5-1 and TRBJ1-4; TRBD1 matches 8 bases. With V trimmed by 0 bases and J by 5 bases, 6 bases remained unmatched. The germline CDR1 and CDR2 sequences are SGHRS and YFSETQ. CDR3 length: 16 amino acids. The CDR3 region is CASSLEAGGQNEKLFF. The CDR3 bases are TGCGCCAGCAGCTTGGAAGCAGGGGGCCAGAATGAAAAACTGTTTTTT.

This clonotype was picked up many times. This chain connects TRBV12-3 or TRBV12-4 to TRBJ1-1; D gene uncertain. The V gene lost 3 bases and the J gene lost 3 bases, with 8 bases spanning the gap. The CDR3 is 13 amino acids. CDR3 loop: CASSFQEHTEAFF. As DNA, the CDR3 is TGTGCCAGCAGTTTCCAGGAACACACTGAAGCTTTCTTT.

The gene calls are TRBV19 and TRBJ2-5; the match to TRBD2 covers 15 bases. Unmatched junction bases numbered 0, after V lost 5 bases and J lost 5 bases. CDR3 size: 14 residues. The V gene's germline CDR1 is LNHDA and CDR2 SQIVND (reference sequence). In DNA, the CDR3 is TGTGCCAGTAGTGGGACTAGCGGGGGGGAGACCCAGTACTTC. Translated, it gives CASSGTSGGETQYF.

The sample holds many counts of this clonotype. The V and J genes are TRBV4-2 and TRBJ2-7, with TRBD2 matching over 7 bases. The CDR3 is 15 residues long. V was clipped by 3 bases and J by 3 bases; unmatched bases: 8. The germline V gene has CDR1 LGHNA and CDR2 YNFKEQ. This CDR3 reads CASSQTRDYRYEQYF. CDR3 bases: TGTGCCAGCAGCCAGACCCGGGACTACCGCTACGAGCAGTACTTC.

This clonotype was seen repeatedly, ten times or more. In DNA form, the CDR3 reads TGCAGTGCCCCCTCGGGGCGGGAGACCCAGTACTTC. Translated, it gives CSAPSGRETQYF. J is TRBJ2-5 and V is TRBV20-1; D tentatively reads TRBD1 or TRBD2 (5 bases each). Germline CDR1 DFQATT, CDR2 SNEGSKA (reference sequence). Trimming removed 6 bases at V and 5 bases at J, with 13 bases between. The CDR3 spans 12 residues.

This clonotype was detected many times. The chain joins TRBV5-1 to TRBJ2-3, with 8 nucleotides matching TRBD1. Trimming at V came to 4 bases and at J to 2 bases, leaving 6 bases not matched to a gene. The length of the CDR3 is 15 residues. Germline V gene lookup returns CDR1 SGHRS and CDR2 YFSETQ. CDR3: CASSRTGFHTDTQYF. CDR3 nucleotide sequence: TGCGCCAGCAGCAGGACAGGGTTTCACACAGATACGCAGTATTTT.

This clonotype was detected a few times. J is TRBJ1-1 and V is TRBV5-5; D is ambiguous. V was clipped by 0 bases and J by 0 bases, with 9 bases between them. The CDR3 has 15 amino acids. The germline V gene has CDR1 SGHKS and CDR2 YYEKEE (reference sequence). CDR3 nucleotide sequence: TGTGCCAGCAGCTTGGAAGATCCGGTGAACACTGAAGCTTTCTTT. It translates to CASSLEDPVNTEAFF.

The rearrangement uses TRBV3-1 and TRBJ2-1; TRBD2 aligns across 7 bases. The CDR3 spans 16 residues. V was clipped by 7 bases and J by 8 bases; unmatched bases: 17. The germline V gene encodes CDR1 LGHDT and CDR2 YNNKEL (reference sequence). CDR3 nucleotide sequence: TGTGCCAGCACCAAAATGCCGACGGCGGGAGTCTATGAGCAGTTCTTC. Its protein product is CASTKMPTAGVYEQFF.

On this clonotype itself: This clone may be a read error of a much larger clone one base away. Since the CDR3 does not end with the conserved phenylalanine or tryptophan, this likely comes from a read error. The rearrangement uses TRBV20-1 and TRBJ1-6, with 9 bases identical to TRBD1. CDR3 size: 17 residues. CDR1 and CDR2 from the germline V gene are DFQATT and SNEGSKA (reference sequence). V shed 0 bases and J 7 bases; nucleotides not matched to a gene: 10. CDR3 amino acids: CSARDGRQGVRNSPLHL. CDR3 nucleotide sequence: TGCAGTGCTAGAGATGGGAGACAGGGGGTTCGGAATTCACCCCTCCACCTT.